The rows below give T cell receptor beta chains drawn from one sample of a study of technical replicates of blood from a handful of donors. The assay was immunoSEQ multiplex PCR, and TCRdb's table has in-frame clones only and misses some. The sample consists of about 72,000 clones, nearly 97% of them appearing once. The sequenced sample consisted of T cells isolated from PBMCs. The receptors were sampled from a human donor in good health. Both conserved end residues are part of each CDR3. Fields, in order: clone size, V gene, D gene, J gene, CDR3 DNA, CDR3 protein. A D gene is named only where the DNA matches it firmly. Part of the rows lack a size; the others show once, few, many or a class for expanded clones.

clone_size: .; v_call: TRBV10-2; d_call: TRBD2; j_call: TRBJ2-7; cdr3_nt: TGCGCCAGCAGAGAACTAGCGGGAGGAACGAGCTCCTACGAGCAGTACTTC; cdr3_aa: CASRELAGGTSSYEQYF
clone_size: .; v_call: TRBV30; d_call: .; j_call: TRBJ2-5; cdr3_nt: TGTGCCTGGAGGGACAGACAAGAGACCCAGTACTTC; cdr3_aa: CAWRDRQETQYF
clone_size: .; v_call: TRBV7-9; d_call: TRBD1; j_call: TRBJ1-5; cdr3_nt: TGTGCCAGCTCTGGACAGGGCAATCAGCCCCAGCATTTT; cdr3_aa: CASSGQGNQPQHF
clone_size: few; v_call: TRBV5-1; d_call: TRBD2; j_call: TRBJ2-7; cdr3_nt: TGCGCCAGCAGTGGGGTACTAGCGGGAGGGCCCAACGAGCAGTACTTC; cdr3_aa: CASSGVLAGGPNEQYF
clone_size: .; v_call: TRBV5-1; d_call: .; j_call: TRBJ1-1; cdr3_nt: TGCGCCAGCAGCTCCGGGATGGAAGCTTTCTTT; cdr3_aa: CASSSGMEAFF
clone_size: .; v_call: TRBV4-1; d_call: .; j_call: TRBJ1-1; cdr3_nt: TGCGCCAGCAGCCAAGTTGGGGGCGTGGAGGCTGAAGCTTTCTTT; cdr3_aa: CASSQVGGVEAEAFF
clone_size: .; v_call: TRBV18; d_call: TRBD1; j_call: TRBJ1-1; cdr3_nt: TGTGCCAGCTCACCTGACAGGGCTGGTACTGAAGCTTTCTTT; cdr3_aa: CASSPDRAGTEAFF
clone_size: .; v_call: TRBV13; d_call: TRBD2; j_call: TRBJ2-7; cdr3_nt: TGTGCCAGCAGCTTAGCTAGCGGGAGGGCCTGGGGCGAGCAGTACTTC; cdr3_aa: CASSLASGRAWGEQYF
clone_size: .; v_call: TRBV4-2; d_call: TRBD2; j_call: TRBJ2-7; cdr3_nt: TGTGCCAGCAGCCAATTTGCTACCGGGGGGGACCTATACGAGCAGTACTTC; cdr3_aa: CASSQFATGGDLYEQYF
clone_size: .; v_call: TRBV19; d_call: TRBD1; j_call: TRBJ1-2; cdr3_nt: TGTGCCAGTAGCACGGGACAGGGCGCAGATGGCTACACCTTC; cdr3_aa: CASSTGQGADGYTF
clone_size: .; v_call: TRBV5-1; d_call: TRBD1; j_call: TRBJ1-1; cdr3_nt: TGCGCCAGCAGCCCATGGACAGGGGGTACCCCTGAAGCTTTCTTT; cdr3_aa: CASSPWTGGTPEAFF
clone_size: .; v_call: TRBV30; d_call: TRBD1; j_call: TRBJ2-7; cdr3_nt: TGTGCCTGGGGACAGGGGGGCGAGCAGTACTTC; cdr3_aa: CAWGQGGEQYF
clone_size: .; v_call: TRBV7-9; d_call: TRBD1; j_call: TRBJ2-2; cdr3_nt: TGTGCCAGCAGCTCAACCGGGACAGCGGTTGAGGGCACCACCGGGGAGCTGTTTTTT; cdr3_aa: CASSSTGTAVEGTTGELFF
clone_size: .; v_call: TRBV7-2; d_call: TRBD1; j_call: TRBJ1-4; cdr3_nt: TGTGCCAGCAGCTTAGCTAGACAGGGATTAACTAATGAAAAACTGTTTTTT; cdr3_aa: CASSLARQGLTNEKLFF
clone_size: .; v_call: TRBV19; d_call: TRBD1; j_call: TRBJ1-1; cdr3_nt: TGTGCCAGTAGTACCCGGACAGGGACGAGAACTACTTTAACTGACACTGAAGCTTTCTTT; cdr3_aa: CASSTRTGTRTTLTDTEAFF
clone_size: .; v_call: TRBV7-9; d_call: TRBD2; j_call: TRBJ2-1; cdr3_nt: TGTGCCAGCAGCCTCCTTAGGCGGGAGTTATACAATGAGCAGTTCTTC; cdr3_aa: CASSLLRRELYNEQFF
clone_size: .; v_call: TRBV30; d_call: .; j_call: TRBJ2-5; cdr3_nt: TGTGCCTGGGGTGAAGGACAGATCCAAGAGACCCAGTACTTC; cdr3_aa: CAWGEGQIQETQYF
clone_size: .; v_call: TRBV5-1; d_call: .; j_call: TRBJ2-3; cdr3_nt: TGCGCCAGCAGCTACGGACAGTACACAGATACGCAGTATTTT; cdr3_aa: CASSYGQYTDTQYF
clone_size: .; v_call: TRBV13; d_call: TRBD2; j_call: TRBJ2-7; cdr3_nt: TGTGCCAGCAGCTTCGGGACTAGCGGGAGCTACGAGCAGTACTTC; cdr3_aa: CASSFGTSGSYEQYF
clone_size: once; v_call: TRBV30; d_call: .; j_call: TRBJ2-7; cdr3_nt: TGTGCCTGGGGAGGGACTTACTACGAGCAGTACTTC; cdr3_aa: CAWGGTYYEQYF
clone_size: .; v_call: TRBV5-8; d_call: TRBD1; j_call: TRBJ1-2; cdr3_nt: TGTGCCAGCAGCCGACCGGGACAGGGAGACTATGGCTACACCTTC; cdr3_aa: CASSRPGQGDYGYTF
clone_size: once; v_call: TRBV29-1; d_call: .; j_call: TRBJ1-1; cdr3_nt: TGCAGCGTTCGACAGAAGAGCACTGAAGCTTTCTTT; cdr3_aa: CSVRQKSTEAFF
clone_size: .; v_call: TRBV4-1; d_call: TRBD2; j_call: TRBJ2-3; cdr3_nt: TGCGCCAGCAGCCAAGCCCTAGCGGGGTCAACTAGCACAGATACGCAGTATTTT; cdr3_aa: CASSQALAGSTSTDTQYF
clone_size: .; v_call: TRBV7-9; d_call: .; j_call: TRBJ2-7; cdr3_nt: TGTGCCAGCAGCTTATATGTGACTAATGTCTACGAGCAGTACTTC; cdr3_aa: CASSLYVTNVYEQYF